This TCR beta chain was captured in a study of shared clonotypes between healthy human individuals. Study-wide results and limits: Despite large depth, sorted-subset datasets appeared incompletely sequenced.

As processed by the authors: Filtering differed for immunoSEQ, which gave only junction sequences without quality scores. Assay used: immunoSEQ multiplex PCR; TCRdb lists only in-frame clones, some missing. V and J calls and clone size follow that table, whereas D and trimming were derived from the DNA. The sample records 1.5 million to 2.5 million clones, approximately 94% being singletons. The V and J ends lost 5 bases and 1 base, in that order; junction bases with no gene match: 5. Germline V gene lookup returns CDR1 MNHNS and CDR2 SASEGT. This CDR3 region has 14 residues. CD8 cells regarded as naive lacked CD45RO, were positively chosen for CCR7, and omitted terminally differentiated effector memory CD45RA+ cells. Details on this clone: Antigen unknown.

This chain uses TRBV6-1 with TRBJ2-7; 7 nucleotides line up with TRBD2. Sequences were obtained from naive CD8+ T cells sorted from blood. This clonotype originated in a man between 18 and 29 years old in good health. CDR3 region: CASSFLAGSYEQYF. The CDR3 bases are TGTGCCAGCAGTTTTTTAGCGGGTTCCTACGAGCAGTACTTC.